Listed below are T cell receptor beta chains from one sample, sequenced in a study of shared clonotypes between healthy human individuals. Assay: immunoSEQ multiplex PCR; the TCRdb copy retains only in-frame clones and omits some. The top ten clones hold more than 0.35% of a sample with fewer than 3 million clones, about 90% of them seen once. What was sequenced was naive CD4+ T cells from PBMCs. The receptor set was obtained from a young man in good health. Some clones in this sample may be carry-over from other donors' samples. Each CDR3 is given with its conserved first and last residue. A D gene is named only where the DNA matches it firmly. Clone size is shown for a subset of rows, as once, few, many or a class of expanded clone.

clone_size	j_call	v_call	d_call	cdr3_nt	cdr3_aa
.	TRBJ1-1	TRBV5-1	.	TGCGCCAGCAGCTTAATCAGTCGAAATAAAGCTTTCTTT	CASSLISRNKAFF
.	TRBJ1-4	TRBV28	TRBD1	TGTGCCAGCAGTTTGGGACAGGGGTTCGGGGAAAAACTGTTTTTT	CASSLGQGFGEKLFF
.	TRBJ1-1	TRBV2	.	TGTGCCCTACGGCGGAACACTGAAGCTTTCTTT	CALRRNTEAFF
.	TRBJ2-3	TRBV29-1	.	TGCAGCGTTGTATGGCACCCGTATAGCACAGATACGCAGTATTTT	CSVVWHPYSTDTQYF
.	TRBJ2-6	TRBV7-2	TRBD1	TGTGCCAGCAGCTTCGGACAGGGTGTTTATCTTCCTGGGGCCAACGTCCTGACTTTC	CASSFGQGVYLPGANVLTF
.	TRBJ2-7	TRBV2	.	TGTGCCAGCAGGGGGGAGGCCCCCTACGAGCAGTACTTC	CASRGEAPYEQYF
.	TRBJ2-1	TRBV7-2	TRBD2	TGTGCCAGCAGACTAGCGGGAGGCCCCCCTTACGAGTTCTTC	CASRLAGGPPYEFF
.	TRBJ1-1	TRBV27	TRBD1	TGTGCCAGCAGTTTCTACAGGGGCTTAGGCACTGAAGCTTTCTTT	CASSFYRGLGTEAFF
.	TRBJ1-1	TRBV28	.	TGTGCCAGCAGTTTATCCCCGACTGAAGCTTTCTTT	CASSLSPTEAFF
.	TRBJ2-1	TRBV5-1	.	TGCGCCAGCGACCCCCTGGTTTCGGGCGGGGCGTACAATGAGCAGTTCTTC	CASDPLVSGGAYNEQFF
.	TRBJ2-1	TRBV5-1	.	TGCGCCAGCAGCTTGGGCGCCGACAATGAGCAGTTCTTC	CASSLGADNEQFF
.	TRBJ2-1	TRBV5-1	.	TGCGCCAGCAGCCCGCGGTCCAGCAACGCCCGATTATGGAATGAGCAGTTCTTC	CASSPRSSNARLWNEQFF
once	TRBJ2-2	TRBV6-4	TRBD2	TGTGCCAGTTCAGCGGGAGGGTACACCGGGGAGCTGTTTTTT	CASSAGGYTGELFF
few	TRBJ2-2	TRBV10-1	.	TGCGCCAGCAGTGATCCGGGACTCCCAACCGGGGAGCTGTTTTTT	CASSDPGLPTGELFF
.	TRBJ2-7	TRBV6-5	TRBD2	TGTGCCAGCAGAAAGCTAGCGGGGTCCTCCTACGAGCAGTACTTC	CASRKLAGSSYEQYF
.	TRBJ2-7	TRBV25-1	TRBD1	TGTGCCAGCAGGGATCGACAGGGTCGTTCCGAGCAGTACTTC	CASRDRQGRSEQYF
.	TRBJ2-3	TRBV14	TRBD1	TGTGCCAGCAGCCAAGGGGACAGCCGAGCAGATACGCAGTATTTT	CASSQGDSRADTQYF
once	TRBJ2-1	TRBV2	.	TGTGCCAGTCGACAAGGGGGTTACAATGAGCAGTTCTTC	CASRQGGYNEQFF
.	TRBJ2-3	TRBV15	.	TGTGCCACCAGCACAGACCGTGCTAGAGGGCAGTATTTT	CATSTDRARGQYF
.	TRBJ1-1	TRBV7-3	TRBD1	TGTGCCAGCAGCTTCTCGAAAAACAGGGGTGGGACTGAAGCTTTCTTT	CASSFSKNRGGTEAFF
.	TRBJ1-2	TRBV6-6	TRBD1	TGTGCCAGCAGGACAGGGGAGTGGTATGGCTACACCTTC	CASRTGEWYGYTF
.	TRBJ2-3	TRBV11-3	TRBD1	TGTGCCAGCAGCTTACAGGGACAGGGGGTAGATACGCAGTATTTT	CASSLQGQGVDTQYF
once	TRBJ1-1	TRBV19	TRBD1	TGTGCCAGTAGTAAGGACAGGGGAAGGGGCTTTAAAACTGAAGCTTTCTTT	CASSKDRGRGFKTEAFF
.	TRBJ2-2	TRBV11-3	.	TGTGCCAGCAGCTTATTTGGGGGCGCGAACACCGGGGAGCTGTTTTTT	CASSLFGGANTGELFF
.	TRBJ2-5	TRBV6-5	TRBD2	TGTGCCAGCTCAGGCGCGGGGGTGGAGACCCAGTACTTC	CASSGAGVETQYF
.	TRBJ2-2	TRBV28	.	TGTGCCAGCACCATTGGGGGATTTGCTAACACCGGGGAGCTGTTTTTT	CASTIGGFANTGELFF
.	TRBJ2-3	TRBV28	.	TGTGCCAGCAGTTGGGGGACGCGCACAGATACGCAGTATTTT	CASSWGTRTDTQYF
once	TRBJ2-7	TRBV5-1	TRBD1	TGCGCCAGCAGCTCACAGCCGGGACAGCTCTACGAGCAGTACTTC	CASSSQPGQLYEQYF
.	TRBJ1-2	TRBV28	.	TGTGCCAGCAGCGGCGGGGCCAGCTATGGCTACACCTTC	CASSGGASYGYTF
.	TRBJ2-7	TRBV2	TRBD1	TGTGCCAGCAAGGGTAACCGGGACAGGGTGTACGAGCAGTACTTC	CASKGNRDRVYEQYF
.	TRBJ2-7	TRBV2	TRBD2	TGTGCCAGCAGTGAAAGGAGCGGGAGTTGGTACGAGCAGTACTTC	CASSERSGSWYEQYF
.	TRBJ2-1	TRBV28	TRBD2	TGTGCCAGCAGTTTAGTACTAGCGGCCACCTCTGAGCAGTTCTTC	CASSLVLAATSEQFF
.	TRBJ2-5	TRBV28	TRBD2	TGTGCCAGCAGCTTAGCGGGAGATTTGAAGACCCAGTACTTC	CASSLAGDLKTQYF
.	TRBJ1-4	TRBV5-5	.	TGTGCCAGCACCAAATGGGGGGATAATGAAAAACTGTTTTTT	CASTKWGDNEKLFF
.	TRBJ2-7	TRBV6-5	.	TGTGCCAGCATGCAAGGTGGTGGCGAGCAGTACTTC	CASMQGGGEQYF
.	TRBJ1-1	TRBV28	.	TGTGCCAGCAGCTCGCCCACAGACAACACTGAAGCTTTCTTT	CASSSPTDNTEAFF
.	TRBJ1-2	TRBV7-9	.	TGTGCCAGCAGCGCACAGGCAGCCGGCGGCTACACCTTC	CASSAQAAGGYTF
.	TRBJ1-4	TRBV6-5	TRBD1	TGTGCCAGCAGTCCAGGACAGGGTGGAGGAAAACTGTTTTTT	CASSPGQGGGKLFF
once	TRBJ1-3	TRBV5-8	.	TGTGCCAGCAGCTTGGCGGGGGCTGGAAACACCATATATTTT	CASSLAGAGNTIYF
.	TRBJ2-7	TRBV28	TRBD1	TGTGCCAGCAGTTTTATACCTGAGACAGGGCCCTCCTACGAGCAGTACTTC	CASSFIPETGPSYEQYF
few	TRBJ1-4	TRBV25-1	.	TGTGCCAGCAGTGAATACAGTAATGAAAAACTGTTTTTT	CASSEYSNEKLFF
.	TRBJ1-2	TRBV4-1	.	TGCGCCAGCAGCCAACCTACAAGGTCTGATGGCTACACCTTC	CASSQPTRSDGYTF
.	TRBJ1-4	TRBV29-1	TRBD1	TGCAGCGTTGAACCCGGGACAGGGGGGGGAAAACTGTTTTTT	CSVEPGTGGGKLFF
.	TRBJ1-4	TRBV4-3	.	TGCGCCAGCAGCCGAGAGAGGAGGAGGGCTAATGAAAAACTGTTTTTT	CASSRERRRANEKLFF
.	TRBJ1-1	TRBV5-1	.	TGCGCCAGCAGCTTGGAAGGGCGGGGTATGAACACTGAAGCTTTCTTT	CASSLEGRGMNTEAFF
.	TRBJ2-1	TRBV7-9	.	TGTGCCAGCAGCTTTAGTACCGGGGGCCCCTACAATGAGCAGTTCTTC	CASSFSTGGPYNEQFF